These T cell receptor beta chains were read from a single sample in a study of blood T cell repertoires in COVID-19. Clones were read by immunoSEQ multiplex PCR, and TCRdb kept only the in-frame ones, dropping some. The sample contains around 300,000 clones, more than 70% of which appear only once. Sequences were obtained from peripheral blood. These receptors were collected from a man between 25 and 39 years old with active or convalescent COVID-19. CDR3s include the opening cysteine and the closing phenylalanine or tryptophan. Fields, in order: CDR3 DNA, CDR3 protein, D gene, CDR3 length, clone size, V gene, J gene. The D gene is left open where the match is weak. Rows give clone size only sometimes, using once, few, many, or a class for an expanded clone.

cdr3_nt: TGCGCCAGCAGCCAAGATGGGCAGGGCCGAAATGAAAAACTGTTTTTT; cdr3_aa: CASSQDGQGRNEKLFF; d_call: -; cdr3_length: 16; clone_size: -; v_call: TRBV4-3; j_call: TRBJ1-4
cdr3_nt: TGTGCCTGGGCAGGGGCGCCCAATCAGCCCCAGCATTTT; cdr3_aa: CAWAGAPNQPQHF; d_call: -; cdr3_length: 13; clone_size: -; v_call: TRBV30; j_call: TRBJ1-5
cdr3_nt: TGTGCCAGCAGTGAAACCGGGACAGGGCACAATCAGCCCCAGCATTTT; cdr3_aa: CASSETGTGHNQPQHF; d_call: TRBD1; cdr3_length: 16; clone_size: -; v_call: TRBV6-1; j_call: TRBJ1-5
cdr3_nt: TGTGCCAGCAGCCAAGTAGGGCCTGCCGGAGGGGCAGATACGCAGTATTTT; cdr3_aa: CASSQVGPAGGADTQYF; d_call: -; cdr3_length: 17; clone_size: -; v_call: TRBV3-1/TRBV3-2; j_call: TRBJ2-3
cdr3_nt: TGTGCCAGCAGCCAAGATACGGGAAGGGAAATAACTAATCAGCCCCAGCATTTT; cdr3_aa: CASSQDTGREITNQPQHF; d_call: -; cdr3_length: 18; clone_size: -; v_call: TRBV3-1/TRBV3-2; j_call: TRBJ1-5
cdr3_nt: TGTGCCAGCAGTAAGGGGATCTCTGGGGCCAACGTCCTGACTTTC; cdr3_aa: CASSKGISGANVLTF; d_call: -; cdr3_length: 15; clone_size: -; v_call: TRBV6-2/TRBV6-3; j_call: TRBJ2-6
cdr3_nt: TGTGCCTGGAGTCTAGGGGCGAATGGAAACACCATATATTTT; cdr3_aa: CAWSLGANGNTIYF; d_call: -; cdr3_length: 14; clone_size: -; v_call: TRBV30; j_call: TRBJ1-3
cdr3_nt: TGTGCCAGCAGCTTGTTGGTCGGGGGGTATGGCTACACCTTC; cdr3_aa: CASSLLVGGYGYTF; d_call: -; cdr3_length: 14; clone_size: -; v_call: TRBV21-1; j_call: TRBJ1-2
cdr3_nt: TGCGCCAGCAGCTTGGGAGATCAAGTTTGGCAGCGGGAGTCCTACAATGAGCAGTTCTTC; cdr3_aa: CASSLGDQVWQRESYNEQFF; d_call: TRBD2; cdr3_length: 20; clone_size: few; v_call: TRBV5-1; j_call: TRBJ2-1
cdr3_nt: TGCGCCAGCAGGGAACGCCAAGGGACACCGAAGTTCTTC; cdr3_aa: CASRERQGTPKFF; d_call: -; cdr3_length: 13; clone_size: -; v_call: TRBV5-1; j_call: TRBJ2-1
cdr3_nt: TGTGCCACCAGCAGAGATGTCGGGAAAGCTTTCTTT; cdr3_aa: CATSRDVGKAFF; d_call: -; cdr3_length: 12; clone_size: -; v_call: TRBV15; j_call: TRBJ1-1
cdr3_nt: TGTGCCAGCACCTCAGGGGTAGTTCAGCCCCAGCATTTT; cdr3_aa: CASTSGVVQPQHF; d_call: -; cdr3_length: 13; clone_size: -; v_call: TRBV6-6; j_call: TRBJ1-5
cdr3_nt: TGCGCCAGCGACGTAGCGGGTGGAGGGAGGGCCCAGTACTTC; cdr3_aa: CASDVAGGGRAQYF; d_call: TRBD2; cdr3_length: 14; clone_size: -; v_call: TRBV5-1; j_call: TRBJ2-5
cdr3_nt: TGTGCCAGCTCACCACCGGAACTAGCCGCTTACACCGGGGAGCTGTTTTTT; cdr3_aa: CASSPPELAAYTGELFF; d_call: -; cdr3_length: 17; clone_size: few; v_call: TRBV18; j_call: TRBJ2-2
cdr3_nt: TGTGCCAGCAGGGGACTTCTCACTGAAGCTTTCTTT; cdr3_aa: CASRGLLTEAFF; d_call: -; cdr3_length: 12; clone_size: -; v_call: TRBV28; j_call: TRBJ1-1
cdr3_nt: TGTGCCAGCAGCCAGACAGGGGGCGCAGTTAATGAGCAGTTCTTC; cdr3_aa: CASSQTGGAVNEQFF; d_call: TRBD1; cdr3_length: 15; clone_size: once; v_call: TRBV7-6; j_call: TRBJ2-1
cdr3_nt: TGCGCCAGCAGCTCCCCGGAGAATGACAGGAGCTACGAGCAGTACTTC; cdr3_aa: CASSSPENDRSYEQYF; d_call: -; cdr3_length: 16; clone_size: -; v_call: TRBV4-1; j_call: TRBJ2-7
cdr3_nt: TGCGCCAGCAGCTCCGCGACTAGCGGGCAGAACATAAGGGGCAATGAGCAGTTCTTC; cdr3_aa: CASSSATSGQNIRGNEQFF; d_call: TRBD2; cdr3_length: 19; clone_size: -; v_call: TRBV5-1; j_call: TRBJ2-1
cdr3_nt: TGTGCCAGCAGCTTAATCACCACGCCTAGCGGATCTTATCCTGCTTTCGAGCAGTACTTC; cdr3_aa: CASSLITTPSGSYPAFEQYF; d_call: TRBD2; cdr3_length: 20; clone_size: -; v_call: TRBV7-6; j_call: TRBJ2-7
cdr3_nt: TGCAGCGTTAGACTAGCGGGTCCTCAGACCCAGTACTTC; cdr3_aa: CSVRLAGPQTQYF; d_call: TRBD2; cdr3_length: 13; clone_size: -; v_call: TRBV29-1; j_call: TRBJ2-5
cdr3_nt: TGTGCCAGCAGCCCGCTGTGGGACAGGGGGCGCTTCGGTCAGCCCCAGCATTTT; cdr3_aa: CASSPLWDRGRFGQPQHF; d_call: TRBD1; cdr3_length: 18; clone_size: -; v_call: TRBV5-5; j_call: TRBJ1-5
cdr3_nt: TGTGCCAGCAGCTTGACAGGGGGGAGGCAGCCCCAGCATTTT; cdr3_aa: CASSLTGGRQPQHF; d_call: TRBD1; cdr3_length: 14; clone_size: -; v_call: TRBV7-9; j_call: TRBJ1-5
cdr3_nt: TGTGCCAGCAGCGCCAGTCGGGGAGGCGGCGGGGAGCTGTTTTTT; cdr3_aa: CASSASRGGGGELFF; d_call: -; cdr3_length: 15; clone_size: -; v_call: TRBV6-4; j_call: TRBJ2-2
cdr3_nt: TGTGCCAGCAGCAAGGGCAGGGTAAACTCCTACGAGCAGTACTTC; cdr3_aa: CASSKGRVNSYEQYF; d_call: -; cdr3_length: 15; clone_size: -; v_call: TRBV13; j_call: TRBJ2-7
cdr3_nt: TGCGCCAGCAGCTTGACAGGATTGAACACTGAAGCTTTCTTT; cdr3_aa: CASSLTGLNTEAFF; d_call: -; cdr3_length: 14; clone_size: -; v_call: TRBV5-1; j_call: TRBJ1-1
cdr3_nt: TGTGCCATCAGTGAGTCCGGGACAGCGAACACTGAAGCTTTCTTT; cdr3_aa: CAISESGTANTEAFF; d_call: TRBD1; cdr3_length: 15; clone_size: -; v_call: TRBV10-3; j_call: TRBJ1-1
cdr3_nt: TGTGCCAGCAGCTTAGAGCCCCTCTTCCGGGACAGGGTTGAAAAACTGTTTTTT; cdr3_aa: CASSLEPLFRDRVEKLFF; d_call: TRBD1; cdr3_length: 18; clone_size: -; v_call: TRBV7-6; j_call: TRBJ1-4
cdr3_nt: TGCGCCAGCAGCTTGGAGGCTAGCGGCGTATACAATGAGCAGTTCTTC; cdr3_aa: CASSLEASGVYNEQFF; d_call: TRBD2; cdr3_length: 16; clone_size: -; v_call: TRBV5-1; j_call: TRBJ2-1
cdr3_nt: TGTGCCAGCAGCCGCAGCCATCGAGCGGGAAGTTCTCAAGAGACCCAGTACTTC; cdr3_aa: CASSRSHRAGSSQETQYF; d_call: TRBD2; cdr3_length: 18; clone_size: -; v_call: TRBV4-2; j_call: TRBJ2-5
cdr3_nt: TGTGCCACCAGCAGAGTGGGGACACCCTCAACTAATGAAAAACTGTTTTTT; cdr3_aa: CATSRVGTPSTNEKLFF; d_call: -; cdr3_length: 17; clone_size: -; v_call: TRBV15; j_call: TRBJ1-4
cdr3_nt: TGTGCCAGCAGCCCCAACAGCCCCTACGAGCAGTACTTC; cdr3_aa: CASSPNSPYEQYF; d_call: -; cdr3_length: 13; clone_size: once; v_call: TRBV3-1/TRBV3-2; j_call: TRBJ2-7
cdr3_nt: TGTGCCAGCAGCCAACAGGGAGATCAGCCCCAGCATTTT; cdr3_aa: CASSQQGDQPQHF; d_call: -; cdr3_length: 13; clone_size: -; v_call: TRBV7-9; j_call: TRBJ1-5
cdr3_nt: TGTGCCGGCAGTCTCCAGGGGGTCGGAGATGAGCAGTTCTTC; cdr3_aa: CAGSLQGVGDEQFF; d_call: TRBD1; cdr3_length: 14; clone_size: -; v_call: TRBV28; j_call: TRBJ2-1
cdr3_nt: TGCGCCAGCACGACCGGGACAGGGGACAATGAGCAGTTCTTC; cdr3_aa: CASTTGTGDNEQFF; d_call: TRBD1; cdr3_length: 14; clone_size: -; v_call: TRBV5-1; j_call: TRBJ2-1
cdr3_nt: TGTGCCAGCAGATACCTTCTGTATCGACAGGGGCTAGGCGGGGAGCTGTTTTTT; cdr3_aa: CASRYLLYRQGLGGELFF; d_call: TRBD1; cdr3_length: 18; clone_size: -; v_call: TRBV6-2/TRBV6-3; j_call: TRBJ2-2
cdr3_nt: TGTGCCAGCAGCTTAGTCCCTACCAGGGGTGGTGGCTACACCTTC; cdr3_aa: CASSLVPTRGGGYTF; d_call: -; cdr3_length: 15; clone_size: -; v_call: TRBV11-3; j_call: TRBJ1-2
cdr3_nt: TGTGCCAGCGTACCCGGGGGTGGCACTGAAGCTTTCTTT; cdr3_aa: CASVPGGGTEAFF; d_call: -; cdr3_length: 13; clone_size: -; v_call: TRBV6-5; j_call: TRBJ1-1
cdr3_nt: TGTGCCAGCAGCGGGATCCGGGGGGGGAATGAGCAGTTCTTC; cdr3_aa: CASSGIRGGNEQFF; d_call: TRBD2; cdr3_length: 14; clone_size: -; v_call: TRBV7-6; j_call: TRBJ2-1
cdr3_nt: TGTGCCAGGGCAAGGGTCCCGTACAGGGTAATACAGACAGATACGCAGTATTTT; cdr3_aa: CARARVPYRVIQTDTQYF; d_call: -; cdr3_length: 18; clone_size: few; v_call: TRBV27; j_call: TRBJ2-3
cdr3_nt: TGTGCCAGCAGCACCGGGATCAATAGCGAAAAACTGTTTTTT; cdr3_aa: CASSTGINSEKLFF; d_call: -; cdr3_length: 14; clone_size: -; v_call: TRBV7-9; j_call: TRBJ1-4
cdr3_nt: TGTGCCAGCACCGGACTCTCTGGAAACACCATATATTTT; cdr3_aa: CASTGLSGNTIYF; d_call: -; cdr3_length: 13; clone_size: -; v_call: TRBV2; j_call: TRBJ1-3
cdr3_nt: TGCGCCAGCAGCCCCGGGACAGGGGAAAACTATGGCTACACCTTC; cdr3_aa: CASSPGTGENYGYTF; d_call: TRBD1; cdr3_length: 15; clone_size: -; v_call: TRBV4-1; j_call: TRBJ1-2
cdr3_nt: TGTGCCAGCAGCTTACCCGGCTACGAGCAGTACTTC; cdr3_aa: CASSLPGYEQYF; d_call: -; cdr3_length: 12; clone_size: -; v_call: TRBV7-9; j_call: TRBJ2-7
cdr3_nt: TGTGCCAGCAGCCTATCAACAGGGGCAGATACGCAGTATTTT; cdr3_aa: CASSLSTGADTQYF; d_call: TRBD1; cdr3_length: 14; clone_size: -; v_call: TRBV6-5; j_call: TRBJ2-3
cdr3_nt: TGTGCCAGCAGTGAATATAAAAACGGGGACACAGATACGCAGTATTTT; cdr3_aa: CASSEYKNGDTDTQYF; d_call: -; cdr3_length: 16; clone_size: -; v_call: TRBV25-1; j_call: TRBJ2-3
cdr3_nt: TGTGCCAGCAGCTTTTTGGCGGGAGAAACCTACGAGCAGTACTTC; cdr3_aa: CASSFLAGETYEQYF; d_call: TRBD2; cdr3_length: 15; clone_size: once; v_call: TRBV5-6; j_call: TRBJ2-7
cdr3_nt: TGCGCCAGCAGCCCGGCGGTTCAAGAGACCCAGTACTTC; cdr3_aa: CASSPAVQETQYF; d_call: -; cdr3_length: 13; clone_size: -; v_call: TRBV4-3; j_call: TRBJ2-5
cdr3_nt: TGTGCCAGCAGTCGGTTCTCTGGAAACACCATATATTTT; cdr3_aa: CASSRFSGNTIYF; d_call: -; cdr3_length: 13; clone_size: few; v_call: TRBV3-1/TRBV3-2; j_call: TRBJ1-3
cdr3_nt: TGTGCCAGCAGCGTAGGTGGGACAGGGTCCTACGAGCAGTACTTC; cdr3_aa: CASSVGGTGSYEQYF; d_call: TRBD1; cdr3_length: 15; clone_size: few; v_call: TRBV9; j_call: TRBJ2-7
cdr3_nt: TGTGCCAGTAGTCCACGGGGACAGGGAACATTCCAGCCCCAGCATTTT; cdr3_aa: CASSPRGQGTFQPQHF; d_call: TRBD1; cdr3_length: 16; clone_size: -; v_call: TRBV19; j_call: TRBJ1-5
cdr3_nt: TGTGCCAGCAGCTCCTCGGCCAGCGGGAGCACAGATACGCAGTATTTT; cdr3_aa: CASSSSASGSTDTQYF; d_call: -; cdr3_length: 16; clone_size: -; v_call: TRBV7-3; j_call: TRBJ2-3
cdr3_nt: TGTGCCAGCAGCAAAACAGGGGGCGGCCCCCAGCCCCAGCATTTT; cdr3_aa: CASSKTGGGPQPQHF; d_call: TRBD1; cdr3_length: 15; clone_size: -; v_call: TRBV6-2/TRBV6-3; j_call: TRBJ1-5
cdr3_nt: TGTGCCAGCAGCTTAGTAGGGACAGGGCCGACTTTCTTT; cdr3_aa: CASSLVGTGPTFF; d_call: TRBD1; cdr3_length: 13; clone_size: once; v_call: TRBV11-3; j_call: TRBJ1-1
cdr3_nt: TGTGCCAGTAGTATAGGCAGGGCGAACCAGCCCCAGCATTTT; cdr3_aa: CASSIGRANQPQHF; d_call: -; cdr3_length: 14; clone_size: once; v_call: TRBV19; j_call: TRBJ1-5
cdr3_nt: TGTGCCAGCAGTTACTCATCCGCGGCTAATGAAAAACTGTTTTTT; cdr3_aa: CASSYSSAANEKLFF; d_call: -; cdr3_length: 15; clone_size: -; v_call: TRBV27; j_call: TRBJ1-4